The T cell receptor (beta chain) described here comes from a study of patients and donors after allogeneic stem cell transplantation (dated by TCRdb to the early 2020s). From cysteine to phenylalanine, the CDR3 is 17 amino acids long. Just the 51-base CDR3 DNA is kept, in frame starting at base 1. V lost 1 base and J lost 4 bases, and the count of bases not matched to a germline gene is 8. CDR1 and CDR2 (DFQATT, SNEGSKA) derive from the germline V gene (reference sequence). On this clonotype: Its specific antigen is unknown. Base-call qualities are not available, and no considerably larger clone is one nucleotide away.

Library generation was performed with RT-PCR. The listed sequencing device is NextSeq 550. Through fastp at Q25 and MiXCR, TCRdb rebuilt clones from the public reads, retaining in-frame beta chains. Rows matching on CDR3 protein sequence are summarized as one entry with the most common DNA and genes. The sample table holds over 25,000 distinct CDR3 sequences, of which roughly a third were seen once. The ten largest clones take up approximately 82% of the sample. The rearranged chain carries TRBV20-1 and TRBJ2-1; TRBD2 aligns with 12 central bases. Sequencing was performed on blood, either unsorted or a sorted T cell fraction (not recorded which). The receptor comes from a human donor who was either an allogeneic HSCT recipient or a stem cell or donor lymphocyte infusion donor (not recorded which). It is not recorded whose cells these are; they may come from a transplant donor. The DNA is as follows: TGCAGTGCTAGAGGCCCTAGCGGGAGGGGCCTTTACAATGAGCAGTTCTTC. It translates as CSARGPSGRGLYNEQFF.